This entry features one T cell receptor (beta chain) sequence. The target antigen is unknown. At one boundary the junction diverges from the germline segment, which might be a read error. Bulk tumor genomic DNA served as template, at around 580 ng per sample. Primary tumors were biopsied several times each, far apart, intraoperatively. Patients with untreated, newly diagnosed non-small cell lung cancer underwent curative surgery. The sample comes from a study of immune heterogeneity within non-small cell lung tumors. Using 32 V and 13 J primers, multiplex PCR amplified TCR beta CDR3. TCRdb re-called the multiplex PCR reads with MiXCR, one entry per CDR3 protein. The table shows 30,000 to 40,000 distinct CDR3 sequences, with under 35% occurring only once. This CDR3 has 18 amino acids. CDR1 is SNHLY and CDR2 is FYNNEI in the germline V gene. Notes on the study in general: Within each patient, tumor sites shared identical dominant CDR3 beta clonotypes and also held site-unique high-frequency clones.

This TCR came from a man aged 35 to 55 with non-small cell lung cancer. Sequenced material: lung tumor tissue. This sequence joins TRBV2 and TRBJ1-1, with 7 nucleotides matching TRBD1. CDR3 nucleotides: TGTGCCAGCAGTGTAGGTCAGGGGGTCCCTTCTTTGAAAACTGAAGCTTTCTTT. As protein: CASSVGQGVPSLKTEAFF.